The 3 T cell receptor beta chains given below trace back to one sample, sequenced in a study of shared clonotypes between healthy human individuals. Repertoires were generated with immunoSEQ multiplex PCR, while TCRdb's copy carries only in-frame clones and drops some. The sample contains about 2.4 million clones, more than 90% of which appear only once. The specimen was naive CD4+ T cells sorted from blood. The sample's subset: CD45RA+ positively selected. Every receptor here comes from a man younger than 35 in good health.

The chain has TRBV6-5 and TRBJ2-7, with D unresolved. The CDR3 is made up of 13 amino acids. Germline CDR1 MNHEY, CDR2 SVGAGI. V gave up 5 bases and J gave up 4 bases, with 12 bases separating them. The CDR3 DNA follows: TGTGCCAGCAGTCCAACTCTAGGTTACGAGCAGTACTTC. Translation: CASSPTLGYEQYF.

The CDR3 DNA follows: TGTGCCAGCAGTTACCCTAGCGGGAGAACAGATACGCAGTATTTT. It codes for CASSYPSGRTDTQYF. The rearrangement joins TRBV6-6 to TRBJ2-3; TRBD2 agrees at 10 bases. The CDR3 covers 15 residues. V lost 2 bases and J lost 3; bases outside the gene matches: 2. Germline loops: CDR1 MNHNY, CDR2 SVGAGI (reference sequence).

Concerning this clone: The sample has other DNA sequences that encode this CDR3 too. This chain joins TRBV5-1 and TRBJ2-7; 8 bases are shared with TRBD1. With V trimmed by 0 bases and J by 2 bases, 1 base remained unmatched. Per the germline V gene, CDR1 is SGHRS and CDR2 is YFSETQ. This CDR3 is built from 14 residues. The CDR3 is CASSLAGGPYEQYF. The CDR3 nucleotides are TGCGCCAGCAGCTTGGCAGGGGGCCCCTACGAGCAGTACTTC.